This T cell receptor (beta chain) was sequenced in a study of T cells in Graves' hyperthyroidism and ophthalmopathy. Broader study findings: The model foresaw ophthalmopathy a median approximately 6.3 months prior to onset. Stable hyperthyroidism was separated from ophthalmopathy by a model based on 13 V-J features.

RNA transcripts yielded amplified TCR beta CDR3 regions. First-round RT-PCR targeting the TCR CDR3 was performed with the HTBI primer set. TCRdb recomputed calls from the multiplex PCR reads with MiXCR, one row per CDR3 protein. The table lists around 260,000 distinct CDR3 sequences, under 30% of them singletons. Regarding this clonotype: Its target is unknown.

Trimming took 4 bases from V and 6 from J, leaving 4 bases between them. The CDR3 has 10 amino acids. Germline V gives CDR1 MDHEN, CDR2 SYDVKM. Input material: blood. The V and J genes are TRBV28 and TRBJ2-7; no definite D call. The origin of this receptor is a man aged 40-50 years with Graves' hyperthyroidism that later progressed to Graves' ophthalmopathy. CDR3 sequence: CASSWPEQYF. The CDR3 nucleotides read TGTGCCAGCAGTTGGCCCGAGCAGTACTTC. Looking up the rest from reference TRBV28 and TRBJ2-7 gives the full variable domain: DVKVTQSSRYLVKRTGEKVFLECVQDMDHENMFWYRQDPGLGLRLIYFSYDVKMKEKGDIPEGYSVSREKKERFSLILESASTNQTSMYLCASSWPEQYFGPGTRLTVT.